This entry is about one TCR beta chain. Antigen: not known. This sample was taken from a study of cytomegalovirus exposure and HLA in healthy donors. Study in general: About 79% of around 390 genotyped donors fell in the Caucasian-associated ancestry cluster. Findings and limits, study-wide: Reports showed the classifier diagnosing cytomegalovirus status with high specificity and sensitivity.

This PCR relied on a set of 60 Vbeta primers and 13 Jbeta primers. In the source study's methods: Later analysis identified tens of millions of unique TCR beta chains, roughly 11 million shared. The repertoire was sequenced with immunoSEQ multiplex PCR; TCRdb's copy has only in-frame clones and lacks some. The V and J calls and clone size come from that table; D and trimming were worked out from the DNA. The sample records about 120,000 clones, more than 60% being singletons. The receptor's source is a young man in good health and CMV-seronegative. The sample consisted of PBMCs.

The CDR3 nucleotides are TGCGCCAGCAGCCAAAAACCGGGACAGCGGATAGATACGCAGTATTTT. Translating it yields CASSQKPGQRIDTQYF. This chain joins TRBV4-1 and TRBJ2-3, with TRBD1 matching over 7 bases. Germline-derived CDR1 and CDR2 are MGHRA and YSYEKL. Germline trimming cut 2 bases from V and 5 bases from J; bases unmatched to any gene: 10. This CDR3 spans 16 amino acids.